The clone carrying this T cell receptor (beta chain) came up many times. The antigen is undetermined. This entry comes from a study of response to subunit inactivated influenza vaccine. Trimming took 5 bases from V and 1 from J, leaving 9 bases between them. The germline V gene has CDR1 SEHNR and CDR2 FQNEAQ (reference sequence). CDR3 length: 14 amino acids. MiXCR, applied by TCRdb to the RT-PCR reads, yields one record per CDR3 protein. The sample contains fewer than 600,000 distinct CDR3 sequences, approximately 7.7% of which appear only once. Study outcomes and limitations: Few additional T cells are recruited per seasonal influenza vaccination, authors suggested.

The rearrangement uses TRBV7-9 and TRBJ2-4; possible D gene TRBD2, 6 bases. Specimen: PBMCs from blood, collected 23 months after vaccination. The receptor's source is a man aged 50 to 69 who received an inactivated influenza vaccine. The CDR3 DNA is TGTGCCAGCAGCGGGGGGAGGGCCAAAAACATTCAGTACTTC. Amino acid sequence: CASSGGRAKNIQYF.